This T cell receptor beta chain was captured by sequencing in a study of shared clonotypes between healthy human individuals. In the sorted-subset replicate PCRs, around 0.2 ug DNA, roughly 30,000 T cell genomes, was used. Method: immunoSEQ multiplex PCR; TCRdb's copy keeps in-frame clones and lacks some. The data contain over a million clones, around 78% of them singletons. Broader study findings: On the whole, naive subsets had larger estimated richness than memory subsets had. Lower generation probabilities were found for non-shared clonotypes than for those shared by all four donors.

This clone was detected once. Antigen specificity is unknown. From germline, CDR1 is MDHEN and CDR2 SYDVKM. There are 18 residues in the CDR3. Trimming pared 3 bases from V and 0 bases from J, leaving 17 bases between. Division of CD4+ cells produced a CD45RA+ naive subset and a CD45RA-negative memory subset. This receptor was obtained from a young man in good health. Some clones in this sample may be carry-over from other donors' samples. This chain connects TRBV28 to TRBJ1-4, with D possibly matching TRBD1 (5 bases). The material sequenced was memory CD4+ T cells from PBMCs. Subset defined: CD45RA-negative fraction. The CDR3 sequence is CASSLGRAFTATNEKLFF. CDR3 sequence (DNA): TGTGCCAGCAGTTTGGGCAGGGCATTCACCGCAACTAATGAAAAACTGTTTTTT.